A selection of T cell receptor beta chains follows, all from one sample in a study of cytomegalovirus exposure and HLA in healthy donors. Here immunoSEQ multiplex PCR was the method, and the copy in TCRdb shows in-frame clones only, minus some. The table has 80,000 to 100,000 clones, roughly 87% seen once. The source material was PBMCs. The receptors were gathered from a man aged 18 to 29 in good health and CMV-seropositive. CDR3s leave out the opening cysteine and the closing phenylalanine or tryptophan. Each record gives: V gene, CDR3 length, CDR3 protein.

v_call: TRBV19; cdr3_length: 12; cdr3_aa: ASSLGGSTDTQY
v_call: TRBV5-1; cdr3_length: 13; cdr3_aa: ASSLEPQGRETQY
v_call: TRBV28; cdr3_length: 11; cdr3_aa: ASSPSYSPSSY
v_call: TRBV19; cdr3_length: 13; cdr3_aa: ASSVTGTANEKLF
v_call: TRBV7-2; cdr3_length: 14; cdr3_aa: ASSSTASNSNQPQH
v_call: TRBV6-5; cdr3_length: 13; cdr3_aa: ASTHRQGTTDEQY
v_call: TRBV7-8; cdr3_length: 16; cdr3_aa: ASSLALGAPATNEKLF
v_call: TRBV7-3; cdr3_length: 11; cdr3_aa: ASSPGIYNEQF
v_call: TRBV2; cdr3_length: 15; cdr3_aa: ASTQGLAGGPTGELF
v_call: TRBV7-8; cdr3_length: 12; cdr3_aa: ASSLAHRQYEQY
v_call: TRBV4-1; cdr3_length: 14; cdr3_aa: ASSQNWGVLDQPQH
v_call: TRBV7-8; cdr3_length: 13; cdr3_aa: ASSPRGGGTDTQY
v_call: TRBV18; cdr3_length: 12; cdr3_aa: ASSLQGAGTEAF
v_call: TRBV11-2; cdr3_length: 14; cdr3_aa: ASSLSGLASQETQY
v_call: TRBV29-1; cdr3_length: 13; cdr3_aa: SVESGTSGTYEQY
v_call: TRBV7-9; cdr3_length: 11; cdr3_aa: AGSGTPNTEAF
v_call: TRBV19; cdr3_length: 16; cdr3_aa: ASSKPGLAGGARDTQY